This entry describes one TCR beta chain. As yet, its antigen is unknown. The PCR contained 60 Vbeta and 13 Jbeta primers. Here immunoSEQ multiplex PCR was the method, and the copy in TCRdb shows in-frame clones only, minus some. There are about 98,000 clones in the sample; around 63% occur only once, and about 4.4% lies in the top ten. With V trimmed by 1 base and J by 9 bases, 9 bases remained unmatched. This CDR3 is built from 15 residues. Germline CDR1 reads SGDLS; CDR2 reads YYNGEE. All donors participated as healthy donors of bone marrow. Not recorded for this donor was the CMV serostatus. The data derive from a study of cytomegalovirus exposure and HLA in healthy donors. Study background: Earlier, some 180 million T cells were analyzed, and over 95 million unique TCR beta sequences were found among them.

Study-wide points: In an earlier analysis, most TCR beta V segments were productive about 87% or about 30% of the time.

V is TRBV9 and J is TRBJ2-7; 11 bases fit TRBD2. Sequenced sample: PBMCs. The receptor's source is a human donor in good health. CDR3 DNA sequence: TGTGCCAGCAGCGTATCGACTAGCGGGAAATCGGCGCAGTACTTC. The encoded protein is CASSVSTSGKSAQYF. Looking up the rest from reference TRBV9 and TRBJ2-7 gives the full variable domain: DSGVTQTPKHLITATGQRVTLRCSPRSGDLSVYWYQQSLDQGLQFLIQYYNGEERAKGNILERFSAQQFPDLHSELNLSSLELGDSALYFCASSVSTSGKSAQYFGPGTRLTVT.